This T cell receptor beta chain was sequenced for a study of regulatory T cells in long-lasting Graves disease. Researchers made TCR beta libraries by using iRepertoire HTBI primers and running Arm-PCR on CDR3 regions. TCRdb re-called the multiplex PCR reads through MiXCR, storing one row per CDR3 protein. The table lists roughly 510,000 distinct CDR3 sequences, roughly a sixth of them singletons. Time point described: newly diagnosed GD, antithyroid drugs for less than 3 months. TCR sequences were obtained from RNA taken from PBMCs. The CDR3 length is 13 residues. The V segment lost 3 bases and the J segment 7 bases; nucleotides outside the gene matches: 5. Germline V CDR1 and CDR2: LNHDA, SQIVND (reference sequence). These sequences were also reported in another study, on T cells in Graves' hyperthyroidism and ophthalmopathy.

The receptor was isolated from a man aged 18-30 years with Graves disease. Sequences were derived from peripheral blood mononuclear cells (PBMCs), sampled at new diagnosis, from a patient treated with antithyroid drugs. V is TRBV19 and J is TRBJ2-7; TRBD1 matches at 8 bases. CDR3 sequence reads: CASSIRQGWEQYF. The DNA of the CDR3 is TGTGCCAGTAGTATCAGACAGGGGTGGGAGCAGTACTTC.